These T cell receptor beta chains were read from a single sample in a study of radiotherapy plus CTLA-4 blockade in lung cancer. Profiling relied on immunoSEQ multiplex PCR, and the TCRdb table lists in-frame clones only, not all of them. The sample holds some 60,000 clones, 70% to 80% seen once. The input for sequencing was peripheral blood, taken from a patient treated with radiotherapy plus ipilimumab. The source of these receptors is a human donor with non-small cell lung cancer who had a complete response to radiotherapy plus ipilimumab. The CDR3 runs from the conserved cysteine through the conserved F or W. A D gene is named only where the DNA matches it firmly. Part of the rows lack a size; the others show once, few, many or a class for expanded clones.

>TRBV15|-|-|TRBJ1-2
CATSRDQGNYGYTF
TGTGCCACCAGCAGAGACCAGGGTAACTATGGCTACACCTTC
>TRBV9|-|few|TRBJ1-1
CASSVGEGTHEAFF
TGTGCCAGCAGCGTGGGGGAAGGGACACATGAAGCTTTCTTT
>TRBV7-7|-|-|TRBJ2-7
CASSLEGAGEQYF
TGTGCTAGCAGCTTAGAGGGTGCGGGTGAGCAGTACTTC
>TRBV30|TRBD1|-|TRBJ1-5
CAWSPRRQGLQHF
TGTGCCTGGAGTCCCCGTCGACAGGGACTCCAGCATTTT
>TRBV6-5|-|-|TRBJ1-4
CASSPVGGRYEKLFF
TGTGCCAGCAGCCCGGTGGGGGGGCGGTATGAAAAACTGTTTTTT
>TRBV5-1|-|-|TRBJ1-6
CASSLNLQGAQNSPLHF
TGCGCCAGCAGCTTGAATTTACAAGGGGCTCAGAATTCACCCCTCCACTTT
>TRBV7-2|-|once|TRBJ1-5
CASSETGTSINQPQHF
TGTGCCAGCAGCGAAACCGGGACAAGTATCAATCAGCCCCAGCATTTT
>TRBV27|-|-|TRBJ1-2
CASSLRGGGYTF
TGTGCCAGCAGTTTAAGGGGGGGTGGCTACACCTTC
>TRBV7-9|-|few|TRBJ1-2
CASSFQGLANYGYTF
TGTGCCAGCAGCTTCCAGGGCCTAGCTAACTATGGCTACACCTTC
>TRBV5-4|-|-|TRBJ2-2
CASSLAGMNTGELFF
TGTGCCAGCAGCTTGGCAGGGATGAACACCGGGGAGCTGTTTTTT
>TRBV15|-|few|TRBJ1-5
CATSRENINQPQHF
TGTGCCACCAGCAGAGAGAACATCAATCAGCCCCAGCATTTT
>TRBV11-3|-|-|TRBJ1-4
CASSPLAGQSREKLFF
TGTGCCAGCAGCCCGCTAGCCGGACAGTCTAGGGAAAAACTGTTTTTT
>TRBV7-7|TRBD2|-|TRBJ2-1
CASSFGSGSGNEQFF
TGTGCTAGCAGCTTTGGGAGCGGGAGTGGGAATGAGCAGTTCTTC
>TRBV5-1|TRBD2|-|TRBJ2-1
CASSWGGTSGRTEQFF
TGCGCCAGCAGCTGGGGGGGGACTAGCGGGCGTACTGAGCAGTTCTTC
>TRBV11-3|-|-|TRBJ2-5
CASSLGGSQETQYF
TGTGCCAGCAGCTTAGGGGGCTCCCAAGAGACCCAGTACTTC
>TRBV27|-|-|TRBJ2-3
CASSQGVPDTQYF
TGTGCCAGCAGCCAAGGGGTTCCAGATACGCAGTATTTT
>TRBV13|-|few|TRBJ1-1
CASSLDRAPVQAFF
TGTGCCAGCAGCTTAGACAGGGCCCCAGTCCAAGCTTTCTTT
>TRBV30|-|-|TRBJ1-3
CAWTGSGNTIYF
TGTGCCTGGACGGGTTCTGGAAACACCATATATTTT
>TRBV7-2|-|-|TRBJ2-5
CASSLGPTVQETQYF
TGTGCCAGCAGCTTAGGGCCAACCGTACAAGAGACCCAGTACTTC
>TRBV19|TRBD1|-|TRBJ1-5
CASSVTGPEYSNQPQHF
TGTGCCAGTAGTGTGACAGGGCCAGAATATAGCAATCAGCCCCAGCATTTT
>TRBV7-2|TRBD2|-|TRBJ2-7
CASSRTSGVYEQYF
TGTGCCAGCAGCCGGACTAGCGGAGTATACGAGCAGTACTTC
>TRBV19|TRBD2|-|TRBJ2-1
CASSSGRTIYNEQFF
TGTGCCAGTAGTAGCGGGAGGACCATTTACAATGAGCAGTTCTTC
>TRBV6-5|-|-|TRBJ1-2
CASSYSNRQGSYGYTF
TGTGCCAGCAGTTACTCGAATCGGCAGGGTTCCTATGGCTACACCTTC
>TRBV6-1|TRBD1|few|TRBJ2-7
CASSPGTGPFYEQYF
TGTGCCAGCAGTCCTGGGACAGGACCTTTTTACGAGCAGTACTTC
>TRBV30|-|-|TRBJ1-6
CAWSLLFGSPLHF
TGTGCCTGGAGTCTGCTTTTCGGGTCACCCCTCCACTTT
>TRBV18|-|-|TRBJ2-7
CASSPRDKLYEQYF
TGTGCCAGCTCACCACGGGACAAGCTATACGAGCAGTACTTC
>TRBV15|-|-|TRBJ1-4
CATSKGDTNEKLFF
TGTGCCACCAGCAAAGGGGATACTAATGAAAAACTGTTTTTT
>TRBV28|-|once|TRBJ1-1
CASLGDLGEAFF
TGTGCCAGCCTTGGGGACTTGGGTGAAGCTTTCTTT
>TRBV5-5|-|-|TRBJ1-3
CASSSHLNHPGNTIYF
TGTGCCAGCAGCTCCCACTTGAACCACCCTGGAAACACCATATATTTT
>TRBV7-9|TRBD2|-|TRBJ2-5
CASSPRGSRQETQYF
TGTGCCAGCAGCCCGCGGGGGTCAAGGCAAGAGACCCAGTACTTC
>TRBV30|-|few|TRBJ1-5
CAWSGRGQPQHF
TGTGCCTGGAGTGGTCGGGGACAGCCCCAGCATTTT
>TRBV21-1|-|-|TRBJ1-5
CASSADITLPQHF
TGTGCCAGCAGCGCAGACATCACACTGCCCCAGCATTTT